This is a list of T cell receptor beta chains from one sample in a study of T cell responses to AZD1222 COVID-19 vaccine. Assay used: immunoSEQ multiplex PCR; TCRdb lists only in-frame clones, some missing. This sample carries some 140,000 clones, roughly nine tenths of them seen once, and the ten largest clones take 15% to 20%. The source material was peripheral blood, sampled on day 0 of AZD1222 vaccination. Receptor source: an adult in good health. Both conserved end residues are part of each CDR3. D genes are given only for firm matches. Expanded clones are given a class, and other clones once, few, many or no size at all.

>TRBJ2-7|.|TRBV10-1|TRBD1
CASSPGQAPYEQYF
TGCGCCAGCAGTCCAGGACAGGCTCCCTACGAGCAGTACTTC
>TRBJ1-6|.|TRBV27|.
CASSPQNRANSPLHF
TGTGCCAGCAGCCCCCAGAACCGGGCGAATTCACCCCTCCACTTT
>TRBJ1-3|.|TRBV11-3|.
CASSLHRTGNTIYF
TGTGCCAGCAGCCTGCACAGGACTGGAAACACCATATATTTT
>TRBJ2-3|once|TRBV14|.
CASSDRVWSDTQYF
TGTGCCAGCAGCGACCGGGTATGGAGCGATACGCAGTATTTT
>TRBJ2-1|once|TRBV5-1|.
CASSLGFSSYNEQFF
TGCGCCAGCAGCTTGGGTTTCTCCTCCTACAATGAGCAGTTCTTC
>TRBJ1-4|.|TRBV5-1|TRBD1
CASSRPGGGGNEKLFF
TGCGCCAGCAGCCGCCCAGGGGGAGGGGGAAATGAAAAACTGTTTTTT
>TRBJ1-4|few|TRBV7-9|.
CASSLTTSGWGNEKLFF
TGTGCCAGCAGCTTAACCACCTCGGGGTGGGGGAATGAAAAACTGTTTTTT
>TRBJ1-1|.|TRBV6-5|.
CASRPAQTNTEAFF
TGTGCCAGCAGGCCGGCACAGACGAACACTGAAGCTTTCTTT
>TRBJ2-7|once|TRBV7-2|TRBD1
CASTLGTALGEQYF
TGTGCCAGCACCCTTGGGACAGCTCTCGGCGAGCAGTACTTC
>TRBJ1-2|.|TRBV6-5|.
CASTKGRGYTF
TGTGCCAGCACAAAGGGACGGGGCTACACCTTC
>TRBJ1-2|once|TRBV4-1|.
CASSQDLRPGHLF
TGCGCCAGCAGCCAAGATTTGAGGCCTGGGCACCTCTTC
>TRBJ1-1|.|TRBV7-2|.
CASSAYNTEAFF
TGTGCCAGCAGCGCATACAACACTGAAGCTTTCTTT
>TRBJ2-3|.|TRBV5-1|TRBD1
CASSLGGQGTDTQYF
TGCGCCAGCAGCTTGGGGGGACAGGGCACAGATACGCAGTATTTT
>TRBJ1-4|.|TRBV5-6|.
CASSLAGGEKLFF
TGTGCCAGCAGCTTGGCCGGGGGGGAAAAACTGTTTTTT
>TRBJ1-3|.|TRBV5-1|.
CASSLGGSGNTIYF
TGCGCCAGCAGCTTGGGGGGCTCTGGAAACACCATATATTTT